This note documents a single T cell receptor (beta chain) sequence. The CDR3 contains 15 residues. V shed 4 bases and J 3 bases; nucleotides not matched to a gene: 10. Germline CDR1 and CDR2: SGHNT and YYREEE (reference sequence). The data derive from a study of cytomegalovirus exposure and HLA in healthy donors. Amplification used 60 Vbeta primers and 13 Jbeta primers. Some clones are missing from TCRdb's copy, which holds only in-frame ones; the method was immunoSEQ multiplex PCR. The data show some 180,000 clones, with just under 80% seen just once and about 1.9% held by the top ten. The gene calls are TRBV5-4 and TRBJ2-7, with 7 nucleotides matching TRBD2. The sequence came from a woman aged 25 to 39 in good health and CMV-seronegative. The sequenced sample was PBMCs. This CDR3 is CASSLAGGGLYEQYF. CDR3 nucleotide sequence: TGTGCCAGCAGCCTCGCCGGCGGGGGACTCTACGAGCAGTACTTC. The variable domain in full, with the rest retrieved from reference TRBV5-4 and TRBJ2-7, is ETGVTQSPTHLIKTRGQQVTLRCSSQSGHNTVSWYQQALGQGPQFIFQYYREEENGRGNFPPRFSGLQFPNYSSELNVNALELDDSALYLCASSLAGGGLYEQYFGPGTRLTVT.